These 26 T cell receptor beta chains were sequenced from one sample in a study of T cell responses to AZD1222 COVID-19 vaccine. Produced via immunoSEQ multiplex PCR; TCRdb's table is partial and in-frame only. Among 110,000 to 150,000 clones listed, more than 85% were seen once. This specimen was peripheral blood, taken after recovery from COVID-19. The receptors were gathered from an adult who had recovered from COVID-19.

This clone was recorded only once. The chain employs TRBV3-1 (or the pseudogene TRBV3-2) and TRBJ2-3; D is uncertain. Trimming shortened V by 0 bases and J by 6 bases, and 10 bases separated the two germline ends. The CDR3 covers 14 residues. Germline V CDR1 and CDR2: LGHDT, YNNKEL (reference sequence). This CDR3 is CASSQDTQLDTQYF. In nucleotides, the CDR3 is TGTGCCAGCAGCCAAGATACCCAGCTCGATACGCAGTATTTT.

The chain couples TRBV5-8 to TRBJ1-4; the match to TRBD1 covers 9 bases. This CDR3 has 20 amino acids. V lost 3 bases, J lost 1 base, and 16 bases stayed unmatched. Germline V CDR1 and CDR2: SGHTS, YDEGEE. The CDR3 loop reads CASSSPVDRGGSLTNEKLFF. DNA for the CDR3: TGTGCCAGCAGCTCCCCCGTGGACAGGGGCGGTTCCCTAACTAATGAAAAACTGTTTTTT.

About this clone itself: Other DNA sequences in the sample encode the same CDR3. The V call is TRBV24-1, the J call TRBJ2-2, with 8 nucleotides matching TRBD1. CDR1 KGHDR and CDR2 SFDVKD come from the germline V gene. V dropped 8 bases and J dropped 3; count of bases not matched to a gene: 4. The CDR3 is made up of 14 amino acids. The CDR3 coding sequence is TGTGCCACCAAAGGGACAGGTGACACCGGGGAGCTGTTTTTT. This sequence encodes CATKGTGDTGELFF.

This clone has only one observation. The chain employs TRBV7-9 and TRBJ2-2, with 10 nucleotides matching TRBD2. This CDR3 has 17 amino acids. Germline CDR1 SEHNR, CDR2 FQNEAQ (reference sequence). The V and J ends lost 4 bases and 8 bases, in that order; junction bases with no gene match: 13. In DNA, the CDR3 is TGTGCCAGCAGCTACGGGAAGCGGGAGGGCCAGGCGGGGGAGCTGTTTTTT. Its protein is CASSYGKREGQAGELFF.

The chain carries TRBV18 and TRBJ1-1; D is uncertain. Germline assignment: CDR1 KGHSH and CDR2 LQKENI. CDR3 length equals 14 residues. V was cut by 0 bases and J by 2 bases, with 7 bases left in between. CDR3 amino acids: CASSPPHVNTEAFF. The CDR3 DNA reads TGTGCCAGCTCACCACCCCACGTTAACACTGAAGCTTTCTTT.

The chain uses TRBV28 and TRBJ1-5; maybe TRBD1 (6 bases). The germline V gene has CDR1 MDHEN and CDR2 SYDVKM. V was clipped by 6 bases and J by 7 bases, with 13 bases between them. This CDR3 has 13 amino acids. The CDR3 loop is CASRSGGWQPQHF. The CDR3 region has the DNA TGTGCCAGCAGGTCGGGGGGCTGGCAGCCCCAGCATTTT.

The V and J genes are TRBV28 and TRBJ2-5; 8 bases align to TRBD2. This CDR3 is 15 amino acids long. Germline-derived CDR1 and CDR2 are MDHEN and SYDVKM. J gave up 5 bases and V 2 bases, and 7 bases lay outside the gene matches. The CDR3 DNA reads TGTGCCAGCAGTTTAAACCGGGAGGGTGACGAGACCCAGTACTTC. It specifies CASSLNREGDETQYF.

The genes are TRBV3-1 (or the pseudogene TRBV3-2) and TRBJ1-5; D ambiguous. The CDR3 totals 13 residues. Trimming removed 1 base at V and 5 bases at J, with 6 bases between. Germline-derived CDR1 and CDR2 are LGHDT and YNNKEL (reference sequence). This CDR3 reads CASSQGRDQPQHF. The CDR3 coding sequence is TGTGCCAGCAGCCAAGGAAGGGATCAGCCCCAGCATTTT.

CDR3 sequence: CASSLTSGLTDTQYF. The CDR3 DNA reads TGTGCCAGCAGCTTGACTAGCGGGCTCACAGATACGCAGTATTTT. The rearrangement uses TRBV5-8 and TRBJ2-3, with 9 bases aligning to TRBD2. The CDR3 loop spans 15 amino acids. V shed 1 base, J shed 2 bases, and the junction held 2 bases outside the gene matches. CDR1 and CDR2 (germline): SGHTS, YDEGEE.

The chain couples TRBV6-6 to TRBJ1-2; D is uncertain. CDR1 MNHNY and CDR2 SVGAGI come from the germline V gene (reference sequence). The V gene lost 0 bases and the J gene lost 1 base, with 9 bases spanning the gap. This CDR3 is 15 amino acids long. The CDR3 spells CASSYSPVNNYGYTF. DNA of the CDR3: TGTGCCAGCAGTTACTCCCCAGTCAATAACTATGGCTACACCTTC.

The chain uses TRBV27 and TRBJ2-2, with TRBD2 matching 11 bases. This CDR3 contains 22 residues. In germline, CDR1 is MNHEY, CDR2 SMNVEV (reference sequence). J was trimmed by 1 base and V by 3 bases; bases with no gene match: 19. As DNA, the CDR3 is TGTGCCAGCAGTTTCTATTTCCCCCCCCCGACTAGCGGGATAAAGAACACCGGGGAGCTGTTTTTT. As protein: CASSFYFPPPTSGIKNTGELFF.

The J gene is TRBJ2-7, the V gene TRBV7-2, with TRBD2 matching over 10 bases. The CDR3 covers 14 residues. Trimming cost V 5 bases and J 2 bases; bases outside gene matches: 3. Germline values: CDR1 SGHTA, CDR2 FQGNSA. CDR3: CASSPTSGAYEQYF. The CDR3 nucleotides read TGTGCCAGCAGCCCCACTAGCGGGGCCTACGAGCAGTACTTC. The full variable domain, its missing parts supplied by reference TRBV7-2 and TRBJ2-7, is GAGVSQSPSNKVTEKGKDVELRCDPISGHTALYWYRQSLGQGLEFLIYFQGNSAPDKSGLPSDRFSAERTGGSVSTLTIQRTQQEDSAVYLCASSPTSGAYEQYFGPGTRLTVT.

V and J are TRBV20-1 and TRBJ2-2, with D unclear. The CDR3 extends over 11 amino acids. V lost 3 bases, J lost 3 bases, and 2 bases lay in between. The germline CDR1 and CDR2 sequences are DFQATT and SNEGSKA (reference sequence). Here the CDR3 reads CSARYTGELFF. DNA of the CDR3: TGCAGTGCTAGGTACACCGGGGAGCTGTTTTTT.

The chain is built from TRBV5-5 and TRBJ2-3; D is undetermined. The V gene lost 0 bases and the J gene lost 4 bases, with 9 bases spanning the gap. Germline V lookup: CDR1 SGHKS, CDR2 YYEKEE (reference sequence). The CDR3 loop spans 14 amino acids. The CDR3 DNA follows: TGTGCCAGCAGCTTGGAGATCGGGCCAGATACGCAGTATTTT. Its protein product is CASSLEIGPDTQYF.

The rearrangement links TRBV9 to TRBJ2-3, with a possible D match to TRBD2 (6 bases). Germline CDR1 reads SGDLS; CDR2 reads YYNGEE. The CDR3 is made up of 15 amino acids. V was clipped by 0 bases and J by 7 bases, with 15 bases between them. The CDR3 bases are TGTGCCAGCAGCGTAGTGGGGACTGAATTCAATACGCAGTATTTT. Encoded protein: CASSVVGTEFNTQYF.

The rearrangement links TRBV10-1 to TRBJ2-2; D may be TRBD1 (5 bases). Trimming removed 11 bases at V and 4 bases at J, with 14 bases between. CDR3 length: 13 residues. Germline values: CDR1 WNHNN, CDR2 SYGVQD (reference sequence). CDR3 in amino acids: CARTTASTGELFF. The CDR3 coding sequence is TGCGCCCGGACGACAGCTAGCACCGGGGAGCTGTTTTTT.

The chain combines TRBV5-1 with TRBJ1-2; weak D call: TRBD1 (5 bases). Trimming took 3 bases from V and 8 from J, leaving 11 bases between them. The CDR3 is made up of 12 amino acids. The germline gives CDR1 SGHRS, CDR2 YFSETQ. CDR3 region: CASSWNSGGYTF. In nucleotides, the CDR3 is TGCGCCAGCAGCTGGAACTCAGGGGGCTACACCTTC.

The gene calls are TRBV15 and TRBJ1-5, with D possibly TRBD1 on 6 matching bases. The CDR3 contains 17 residues. CDR1 and CDR2 (germline): LNHNV, YYDKDF (reference sequence). V gave up 3 bases and J gave up 0 bases, with 15 bases separating them. DNA for the CDR3: TGTGCCACCAGCAGGCGTGGCGGGGGCACTAGCAATCAGCCCCAGCATTTT. This gives the protein CATSRRGGGTSNQPQHF.

This rearrangement joins TRBV27 to TRBJ1-2; D gene unclear. Germline V gene data show CDR1 as MNHEY and CDR2 as SMNVEV (reference sequence). The V and J ends lost 0 bases and 0 bases respectively, with 5 bases between them. The CDR3 loop spans 14 amino acids. The CDR3 loop is CASSLSVTNYGYTF. The CDR3 DNA is TGTGCCAGCAGTTTATCGGTTACTAACTATGGCTACACCTTC.

The V gene is TRBV2, the J gene TRBJ2-3; 12 bases are shared with TRBD1. CDR3 length equals 16 residues. Per germline, CDR1 SNHLY and CDR2 FYNNEI. V dropped 6 bases and J dropped 4; count of bases not matched to a gene: 8. CDR3 protein: CASSRDRGREADTQYF. The DNA of the CDR3 is TGTGCCAGCAGCAGGGACAGGGGGCGCGAAGCAGATACGCAGTATTTT.

This chain connects TRBV6-6 to TRBJ2-7; no reliable D call. Per the germline V gene, CDR1 is MNHNY and CDR2 is SVGAGI (reference sequence). V dropped 9 bases and J dropped 4 bases, with 13 bases sitting between them. The CDR3 totals 12 residues. The DNA of the CDR3 is TGTGCCAGTTCCGCGGCGGATTACGAGCAGTACTTC. Its protein is CASSAADYEQYF.

The V call is TRBV27, the J call TRBJ2-7; D is uncertain. V shed 3 bases and J shed 3 bases, with 9 bases lying between them. This CDR3 spans 13 amino acids. Germline-derived CDR1 and CDR2 are MNHEY and SMNVEV (reference sequence). In nucleotides, the CDR3 is TGTGCCAGCAGTTTTGGCTTGTACTACGAGCAGTACTTC. Translation: CASSFGLYYEQYF.

This chain uses TRBV5-4 with TRBJ2-7, with 8 bases matching TRBD2. The ends lost 5 bases at V and 2 bases at J; junction bases unmatched: 12. There are 16 residues in the CDR3. Germline-derived CDR1 and CDR2 are SGHNT and YYREEE (reference sequence). The CDR3 sequence: CASSLRSGSVTYEQYF. The CDR3 bases are TGTGCCAGCAGTTTGAGGAGCGGGAGCGTCACCTACGAGCAGTACTTC.

This chain connects TRBV5-1 to TRBJ1-4; 9 nucleotides match TRBD1. The V segment lost 3 bases and the J segment 5 bases; nucleotides outside the gene matches: 2. The CDR3 is made up of 14 amino acids. The germline V gene has CDR1 SGHRS and CDR2 YFSETQ. CDR3 DNA: TGCGCCAGCAGCTCCGGGACAGGGAATGAAAAACTGTTTTTT. Amino acids: CASSSGTGNEKLFF.

V usage is TRBV21-1 and J usage is TRBJ1-4. TRBV21-1 is an annotated pseudogene. CDR3 length: 17 amino acids. CDR3 DNA: TGTGCCAGCAGCAAAGGGGAAACGGGGCGAACTAATGAAAAACTGTTTTTT. The encoded protein is CASSKGETGRTNEKLFF.

The V gene is TRBV3-1 (or the pseudogene TRBV3-2), the J gene TRBJ2-1; no clear D. The CDR3 sequence is 12 residues long. The V end lost 4 bases, the J end lost 7 bases, and 8 bases lay between the germline ends. Per germline, CDR1 LGHDT and CDR2 YNNKEL (reference sequence). This chain's CDR3 is CASSRTGNEQFF. For the CDR3, the DNA is TGTGCCAGCAGCCGCACCGGGAATGAGCAGTTCTTC.